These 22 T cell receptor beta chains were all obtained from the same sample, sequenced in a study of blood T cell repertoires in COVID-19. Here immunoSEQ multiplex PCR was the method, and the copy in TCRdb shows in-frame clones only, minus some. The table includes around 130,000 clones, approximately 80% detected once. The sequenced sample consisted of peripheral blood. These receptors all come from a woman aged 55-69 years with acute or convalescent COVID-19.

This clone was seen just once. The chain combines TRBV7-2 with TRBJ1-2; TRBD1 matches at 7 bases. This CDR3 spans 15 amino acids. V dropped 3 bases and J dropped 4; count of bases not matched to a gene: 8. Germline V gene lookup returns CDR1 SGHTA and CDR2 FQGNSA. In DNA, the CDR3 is TGTGCCAGCAGCTTGACAGGGCTCAATTTCTATGGCTACACCTTC. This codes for CASSLTGLNFYGYTF.

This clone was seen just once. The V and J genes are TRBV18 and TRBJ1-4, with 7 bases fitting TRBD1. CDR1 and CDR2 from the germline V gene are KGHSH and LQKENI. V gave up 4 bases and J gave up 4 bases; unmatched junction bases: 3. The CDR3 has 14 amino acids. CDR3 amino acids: CASSRDRNNEKLFF. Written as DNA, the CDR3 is TGTGCCAGCTCACGGGACAGAAATAATGAAAAACTGTTTTTT.

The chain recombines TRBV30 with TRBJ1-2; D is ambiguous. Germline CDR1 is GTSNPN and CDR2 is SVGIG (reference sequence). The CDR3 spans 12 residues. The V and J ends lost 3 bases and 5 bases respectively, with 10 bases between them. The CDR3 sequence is CAWSGNSYGYTF. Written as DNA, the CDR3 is TGTGCCTGGAGCGGGAACAGTTATGGCTACACCTTC.

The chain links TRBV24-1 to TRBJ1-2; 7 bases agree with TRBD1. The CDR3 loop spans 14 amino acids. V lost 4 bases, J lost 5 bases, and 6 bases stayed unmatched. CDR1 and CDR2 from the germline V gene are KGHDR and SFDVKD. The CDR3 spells CATSETGTDYGYTF. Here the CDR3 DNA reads TGTGCCACCAGTGAGACCGGGACAGATTATGGCTACACCTTC.

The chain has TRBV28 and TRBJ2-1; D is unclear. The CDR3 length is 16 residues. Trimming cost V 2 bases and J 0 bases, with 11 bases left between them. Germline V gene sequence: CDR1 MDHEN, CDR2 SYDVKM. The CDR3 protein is CASSLIALSSYNEQFF. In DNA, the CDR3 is TGTGCCAGCAGTTTAATCGCCCTGAGCTCCTACAATGAGCAGTTCTTC.

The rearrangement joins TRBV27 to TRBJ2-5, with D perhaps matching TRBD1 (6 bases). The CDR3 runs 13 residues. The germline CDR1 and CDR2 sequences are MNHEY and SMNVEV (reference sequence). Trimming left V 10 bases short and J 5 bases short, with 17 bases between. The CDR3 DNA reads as TGTGCCACGCGGAACAGGGCAGGGGAGACCCAGTACTTC. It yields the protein CATRNRAGETQYF.

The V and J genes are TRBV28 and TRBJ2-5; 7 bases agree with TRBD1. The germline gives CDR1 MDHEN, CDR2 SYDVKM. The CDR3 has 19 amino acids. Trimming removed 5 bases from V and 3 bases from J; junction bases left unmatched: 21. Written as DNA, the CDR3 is TGTGCCAGCAGTACTGAGTTACTCCCAGGGGGTGATAATGAAGAGACCCAGTACTTC. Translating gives CASSTELLPGGDNEETQYF. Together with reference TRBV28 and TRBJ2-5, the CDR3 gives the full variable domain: DVKVTQSSRYLVKRTGEKVFLECVQDMDHENMFWYRQDPGLGLRLIYFSYDVKMKEKGDIPEGYSVSREKKERFSLILESASTNQTSMYLCASSTELLPGGDNEETQYFGPGTRLLVL.

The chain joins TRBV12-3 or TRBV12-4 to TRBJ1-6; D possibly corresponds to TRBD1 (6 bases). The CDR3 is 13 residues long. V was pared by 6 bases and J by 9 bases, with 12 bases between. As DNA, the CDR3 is TGTGCCAGCAGGCGGACAGTATCTTCACCCCTCCACTTT. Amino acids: CASRRTVSSPLHF.

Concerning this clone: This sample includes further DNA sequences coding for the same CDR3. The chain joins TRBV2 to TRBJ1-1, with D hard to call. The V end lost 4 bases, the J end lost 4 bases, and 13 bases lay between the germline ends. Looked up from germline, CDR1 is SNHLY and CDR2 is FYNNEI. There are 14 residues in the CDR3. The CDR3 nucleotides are TGTGCCAGCAGTGGCAGCGGTCGGGGCACTGAAGCTTTCTTT. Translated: CASSGSGRGTEAFF.

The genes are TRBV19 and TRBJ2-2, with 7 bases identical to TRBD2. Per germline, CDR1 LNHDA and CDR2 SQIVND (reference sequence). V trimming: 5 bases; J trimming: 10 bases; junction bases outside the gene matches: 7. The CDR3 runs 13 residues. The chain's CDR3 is CASSGVGGKELFF. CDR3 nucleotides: TGTGCCAGTAGTGGGGTCGGGGGGAAGGAGCTGTTTTTT.

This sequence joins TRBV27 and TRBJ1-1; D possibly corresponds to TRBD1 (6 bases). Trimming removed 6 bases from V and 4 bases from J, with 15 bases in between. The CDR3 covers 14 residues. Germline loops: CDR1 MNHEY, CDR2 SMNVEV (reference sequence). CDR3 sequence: CASRFRGLATEAFF. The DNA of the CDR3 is TGTGCCAGCAGGTTCAGGGGCTTGGCCACTGAAGCTTTCTTT.

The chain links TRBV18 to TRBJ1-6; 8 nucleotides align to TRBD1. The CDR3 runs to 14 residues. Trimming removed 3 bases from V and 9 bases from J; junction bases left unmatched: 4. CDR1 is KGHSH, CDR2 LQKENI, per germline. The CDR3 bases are TGTGCCAGCTCACCGGGACAGGATTCTTCACCCCTCCACTTT. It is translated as CASSPGQDSSPLHF.

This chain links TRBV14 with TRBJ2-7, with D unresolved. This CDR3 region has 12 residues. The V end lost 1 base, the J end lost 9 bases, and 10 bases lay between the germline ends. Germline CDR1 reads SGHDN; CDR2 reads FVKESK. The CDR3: CASSQVWSGQYF. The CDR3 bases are TGTGCCAGCAGCCAAGTGTGGTCAGGGCAGTACTTC.

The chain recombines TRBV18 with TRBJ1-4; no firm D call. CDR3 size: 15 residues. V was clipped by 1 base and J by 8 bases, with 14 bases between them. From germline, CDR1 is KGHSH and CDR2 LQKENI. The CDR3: CASSPLPQRGEKLFF. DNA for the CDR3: TGTGCCAGCTCACCACTGCCGCAAAGAGGAGAAAAACTGTTTTTT. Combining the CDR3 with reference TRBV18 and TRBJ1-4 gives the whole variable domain NAGVMQNPRHLVRRRGQEARLRCSPMKGHSHVYWYRQLPEEGLKFMVYLQKENIIDESGMPKERFSAEFPKEGPSILRIQQVVRGDSAAYFCASSPLPQRGEKLFFGSGTQLSVL.

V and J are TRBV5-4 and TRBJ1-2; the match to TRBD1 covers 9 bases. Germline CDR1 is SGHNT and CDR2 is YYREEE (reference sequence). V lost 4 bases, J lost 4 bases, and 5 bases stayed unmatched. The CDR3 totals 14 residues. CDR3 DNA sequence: TGTGCCAGCAGCCTACAGGGGGCTGGCTATGGCTACACCTTC. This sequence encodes CASSLQGAGYGYTF.

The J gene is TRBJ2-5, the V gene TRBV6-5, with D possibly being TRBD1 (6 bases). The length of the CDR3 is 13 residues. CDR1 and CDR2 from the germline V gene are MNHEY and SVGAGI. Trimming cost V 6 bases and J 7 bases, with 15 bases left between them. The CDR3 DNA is TGTGCCAGCAGCCTACAGGGCTCGGGGACCCAGTACTTC. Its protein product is CASSLQGSGTQYF.

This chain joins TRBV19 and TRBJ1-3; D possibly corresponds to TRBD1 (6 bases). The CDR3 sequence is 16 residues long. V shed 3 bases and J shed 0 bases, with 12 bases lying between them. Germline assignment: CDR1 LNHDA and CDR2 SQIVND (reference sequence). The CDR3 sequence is CASSIRTAYSGNTIYF. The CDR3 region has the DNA TGTGCCAGTAGTATCCGGACAGCCTACTCTGGAAACACCATATATTTT.

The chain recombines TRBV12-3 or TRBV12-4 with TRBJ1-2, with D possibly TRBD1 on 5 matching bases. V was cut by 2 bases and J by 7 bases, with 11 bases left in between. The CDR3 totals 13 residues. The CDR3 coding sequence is TGTGCCAGCAGTTTATCGGGGGAAGTTGGCTACACCTTC. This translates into CASSLSGEVGYTF.

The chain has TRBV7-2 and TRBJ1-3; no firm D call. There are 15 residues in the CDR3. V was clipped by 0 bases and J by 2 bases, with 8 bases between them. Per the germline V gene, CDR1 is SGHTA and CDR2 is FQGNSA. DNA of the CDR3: TGTGCCAGCAGCTTAGCGCGGGCAGCTGGAAACACCATATATTTT. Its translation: CASSLARAAGNTIYF. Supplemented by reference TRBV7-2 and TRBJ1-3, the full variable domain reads GAGVSQSPSNKVTEKGKDVELRCDPISGHTALYWYRQSLGQGLEFLIYFQGNSAPDKSGLPSDRFSAERTGGSVSTLTIQRTQQEDSAVYLCASSLARAAGNTIYFGEGSWLTVV.

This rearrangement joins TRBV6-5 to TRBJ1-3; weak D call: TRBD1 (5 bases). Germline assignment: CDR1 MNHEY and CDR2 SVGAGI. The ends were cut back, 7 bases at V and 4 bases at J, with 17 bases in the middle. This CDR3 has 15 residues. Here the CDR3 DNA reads TGTGCCAGCAACCCGACAGAACGAGTGGGAAACACCATATATTTT. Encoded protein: CASNPTERVGNTIYF.

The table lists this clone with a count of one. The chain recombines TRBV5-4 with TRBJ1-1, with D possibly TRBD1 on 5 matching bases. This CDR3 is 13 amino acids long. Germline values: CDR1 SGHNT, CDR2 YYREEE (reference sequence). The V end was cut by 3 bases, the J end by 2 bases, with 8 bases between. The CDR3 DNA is TGTGCCAGCAGCTGGGGGGAAAACACTGAAGCTTTCTTT. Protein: CASSWGENTEAFF.

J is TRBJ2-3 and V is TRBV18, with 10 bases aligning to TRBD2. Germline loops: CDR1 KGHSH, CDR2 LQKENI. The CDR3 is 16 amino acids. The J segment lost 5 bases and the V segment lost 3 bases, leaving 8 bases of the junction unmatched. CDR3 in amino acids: CASSPAASGGLDTQYF. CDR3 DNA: TGTGCCAGCTCACCGGCGGCTAGCGGGGGTTTAGATACGCAGTATTTT.